This T cell receptor (beta chain) was found in a study of CXCR3-negative and CXCR3-positive naive CD8 T cells (dated by TCRdb to between 2019 and 2020). Regarding the study in general: About 135 million TRB reads were obtained in total, roughly 1.5 +/- 0.3 million reads per library. Diversity and physicochemical repertoire analyses were performed on approximately 10 donors pooled from two independent experiments. Naive subsets from roughly 5 donors and memory cells from 3 donors were included in the TRBV-TRBJ cluster analysis. Points the paper makes about the study in general: TRBV-TRBJ usage was similar between naive CXCR3-negative and CXCR3-positive cells from the same donor, while memory cells showed distinct patterns. Freshly isolated PBMCs were used for most assays because CXCR3 expression partially decreased after cryopreservation. Surface CD5, linked to self-reactivity in mice, was comparable between naive subsets; TCR interaction strength was therefore also inferred from TRB CDR3 physicochemical properties. TRB CDR3s from CXCR3-positive naive cells showed higher hydrophobicity (lower Kidera factor 4), lower energy, and higher strength and volume indices than CXCR3-negative naive cells. Both naive subsets had comparably high repertoire diversity, while memory CD8+ T cells had much lower repertoire diversity.

Each CD8+ T cell subset was flow-sorted in triplicate, and 300,000 or so cells per subset were placed directly into RLT lysis buffer. To exclude memory contaminants, naive CD8+ T cells were stringently defined as CD45RO-CCR7+CD27+CD95-. Using standard density gradient centrifugation, peripheral blood mononuclear cells were isolated from buffy coats. A FACSAria III was used to flow-sort naive CXCR3-negative and CXCR3-positive CD8+ T cells. An RNeasy Mini Kit was used to extract total RNA from the sorted cells. In the case of this clonotype: Its target antigen remains unknown.

This sample was sequenced with a NextSeq 550. The Human TCR Profiling Kit (MiLaboratory) was used to prepare UMI-labeled 5' RACE TRB cDNA libraries. The full amount of extracted RNA was used for cDNA synthesis, and the full amount of resulting cDNA was used for PCR amplification. The libraries were made side by side, with each library going through the same number of PCR cycles. From the authors' description of their analysis: With a requirement of at least two reads per UMI, MIGEC and MiXCR extracted about 49,000 +/- 11,000 unique UMI-labeled TRB cDNA molecules per library. Each library averaged about 40,000 +/- 10,000 functional in-frame TRB CDR3 nucleotide clonotypes without stop codons. After downsampling to 5000 UMI-labeled TRB molecules per sample, diversity metrics such as normalized Shannon-Wiener and Chao1 were calculated in VDJtools. For the central five CDR3 residues, VDJtools calculated physicochemical properties weighted by clonotype size, namely interaction energy, strength, volume and Kidera factor 4. Reads reprocessed by TCRdb are summarized as one entry per CDR3 protein sequence, and DNA is absent. The V and J calls reflect TCRdb's pipeline rather than the authors' work. This sample's table has entries for 40,000 to 55,000 distinct CDR3 sequences. Of the sample, 1.6% is held by the ten largest clones.

Sequences MNHEY (CDR1) and SMNVEV (CDR2) are obtained from the germline V gene (reference sequence). Its CDR3 holds 13 amino acids, cysteine through phenylalanine. No DNA was logged. This clonotype was sampled from a human donor in good health. Some clones in this sample may be carry-over from other donors' samples. The rearranged segments are TRBV27 and TRBJ2-7; TCRdb picks TRBD1, but there is no DNA to check that call. The sequenced material came from naive CXCR3- CD8+ T cells from blood. The sample's cell subset or site, from its label and the paper: CD45RO-CCR7+CD27+CD95- naive CD8+ T cells lacking CXCR3 (TNR3-). The CDR3 protein: CASSFGGSYEQYF.